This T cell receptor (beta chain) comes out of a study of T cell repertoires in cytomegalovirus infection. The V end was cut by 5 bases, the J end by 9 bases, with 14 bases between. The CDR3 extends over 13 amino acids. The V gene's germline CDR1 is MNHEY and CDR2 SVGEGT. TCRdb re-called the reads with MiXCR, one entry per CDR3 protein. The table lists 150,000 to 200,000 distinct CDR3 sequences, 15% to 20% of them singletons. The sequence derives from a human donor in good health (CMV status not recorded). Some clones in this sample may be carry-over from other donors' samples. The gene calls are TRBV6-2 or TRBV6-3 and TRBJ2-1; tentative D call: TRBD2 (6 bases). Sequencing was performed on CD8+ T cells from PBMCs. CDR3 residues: CASSLGGASEQFF. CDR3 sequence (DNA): TGTGCCAGCAGTCTCGGAGGGGCGTCTGAGCAGTTCTTC.